The clone carrying this T cell receptor (beta chain) has only one observation. This CDR3 region has 15 residues. CDR1 is SGHNT, CDR2 YYREEE, per germline (reference sequence). The germline V and J ends were trimmed by 0 bases and 0 bases, with 9 bases remaining between them. The sample belongs to a study of CD8 T cells in Susac syndrome. Reverse transcription of about 0.5 to 1 ug RNA used random hexamers. Amplification of TCR beta CDR3 across 54 Vbeta and 13 Jbeta was performed with immunoSEQ multiplex PCR. TCRdb reprocessed the immunoSEQ multiplex PCR reads with MiXCR, giving one entry per CDR3 protein. This sample has about 250,000 distinct CDR3 sequences, with just over 90% found just once.

The sequenced sample was CD4+ T cells from PBMCs. The clonotype originates from a human donor with multiple sclerosis. This chain connects TRBV5-4 to TRBJ1-1; D unclear. Written as DNA, the CDR3 is TGTGCCAGCAGCTTGGTCGGTCGGGTGAACACTGAAGCTTTCTTT. Translated, it gives CASSLVGRVNTEAFF.